This T cell receptor beta chain is drawn from a study of T cells in Graves' hyperthyroidism and ophthalmopathy. Across the study: Peripheral blood was collected at initial diagnosis, before any treatment.

Losses at the gene ends were 3 bases for V and 4 bases for J; bases not matched to a gene: 2. The CDR3 is made up of 14 amino acids. The germline V gene has CDR1 SEHNR and CDR2 FQNEAQ (reference sequence). Each person with ophthalmopathy scored at least 3 on the Clinical Activity Score, reached NOSPECS grade 4 or higher, and had been ill under 3 months. Together with thyroid ultrasound, orbital computed tomography, serum thyroxine and TRAb, clinical symptoms were used for diagnoses. This clonotype was detected ten times or more. The antigen remains undetermined. RNA transcripts were the template for amplifying TCR beta CDR3 regions. The TCR CDR3 first-round RT-PCR relied on the HTBI primer set. TCRdb redid the calling of the multiplex PCR reads with MiXCR, one entry per CDR3 protein. Here the sample spans about 250,000 distinct CDR3 sequences, approximately 21% being singletons. Study-wide findings and caveats: Ophthalmopathy stood apart from stable hyperthyroidism in a 13 V-J model.

Sequencing was carried out using blood. This sequence was found in a young man with Graves' ophthalmopathy. The J gene is TRBJ2-5, the V gene TRBV7-9, with 10 bases matching TRBD1. CDR3 DNA: TGTGCCAGCAGCTTCGGACAGGGGGGAGAGACCCAGTACTTC. Protein sequence: CASSFGQGGETQYF.